This TCR beta chain was found in a study of shared clonotypes between healthy human individuals. This CDR3 spans 13 amino acids. CDR1 SQVTM and CDR2 ANQGSEA come from the germline V gene. J lost 8 bases, V lost 1 base, and 6 bases had no gene match. Findings and caveats of the study: Enrolling few donors narrowed the genetic and exposure-history diversity that was represented. Estimated clonotype richness was generally higher in naive than memory subsets. Naive CD4 clonotypes were shared across a handful of donors at 4.5% to 6.5%.

The protocol was immunoSEQ multiplex PCR, while the TCRdb copy is restricted to in-frame clones and leaves out a portion. The sample yields some 680,000 clones, around three quarters seen once. This clone was picked up many times. Its antigen is undetermined. The chain employs TRBV29-1 and TRBJ1-2; 8 nucleotides align to TRBD1. Sequenced: memory CD4+ T cells sorted from blood. Subset described: CD45RA-negative fraction. The source of this sequence is a woman in her 30s in good health. The CDR3: CSVEGRGREGYTF. The CDR3 DNA follows: TGCAGCGTTGAAGGCAGGGGGCGTGAAGGCTACACCTTC. The full variable domain, with the rest looked up from reference TRBV29-1 and TRBJ1-2, is SAVISQKPSRDICQRGTSLTIQCQVDSQVTMMFWYRQQPGQSLTLIATANQGSEATYESGFVIDKFPISRPNLTFSTLTVSNMSPEDSSIYLCSVEGRGREGYTFGSGTRLTVV.